The 4 T cell receptor beta chains given below trace back to one sample, sequenced in a study of cytomegalovirus exposure and HLA in healthy donors. Primers included in the PCR were 60 Vbeta and 13 Jbeta primers. TCRdb keeps only in-frame clones here, not all; method: immunoSEQ multiplex PCR. The table has roughly 90,000 clones, 85% to 90% seen once. The material sequenced was PBMCs. These receptors were taken from a man between 18 and 29 years old in good health and CMV-seronegative.

This sequence joins TRBV19 and TRBJ2-4; the D is unclear. CDR1 is LNHDA, CDR2 SQIVND, per germline (reference sequence). Between the trimmed V and J ends, which lost 3 bases and 0 bases, there was a span of 12 bases. The CDR3 runs 16 residues. CDR3 DNA sequence: TGTGCCAGTAGTATCGCCAGAAACATAGCCAAAAACATTCAGTACTTC. Protein: CASSIARNIAKNIQYF.

This chain links TRBV15 with TRBJ2-7, with D possibly TRBD1 on 5 matching bases. This CDR3 comprises 14 residues. Germline lookup yields CDR1 LNHNV and CDR2 YYDKDF (reference sequence). V was pared by 4 bases and J by 4 bases, with 14 bases between. The CDR3 DNA is TGTGCCACCAGCACCGACAGTTCTTTTTACGAGCAGTACTTC. Protein sequence: CATSTDSSFYEQYF. Together with reference TRBV15 and TRBJ2-7, the CDR3 gives the full variable domain: DAMVIQNPRYQVTQFGKPVTLSCSQTLNHNVMYWYQQKSSQAPKLLFHYYDKDFNNEADTPDNFQSRRPNTSFCFLDIRSPGLGDTAMYLCATSTDSSFYEQYFGPGTRLTVT.

This rearrangement joins TRBV15 to TRBJ2-3, with TRBD2 as a possible D gene (6 bases). V shed 4 bases and J shed 1 base, with 12 bases lying between them. This CDR3 comprises 15 residues. In germline, CDR1 is LNHNV, CDR2 YYDKDF (reference sequence). In DNA form, the CDR3 reads TGTGCCACCAGCAACCGGGACTTTGGCACAGATACGCAGTATTTT. Its protein is CATSNRDFGTDTQYF.

The chain uses TRBV28 and TRBJ1-4, with TRBD1 matching 9 bases. Germline assignment: CDR1 MDHEN and CDR2 SYDVKM. V shed 6 bases, J shed 0 bases, and the junction held 8 bases outside the gene matches. The CDR3 consists of 17 residues. The CDR3 loop reads CASSSQGAPATNEKLFF. The CDR3 bases are TGTGCCAGCAGCTCACAGGGGGCCCCTGCAACTAATGAAAAACTGTTTTTT.